The 17 T cell receptor beta chains below all came from one sample that was sequenced in a study of T cells after yellow fever vaccination. In TCRdb, the 5' RACE reads were re-called with MiXCR into one record per CDR3 protein. The sample consists of 50,000 to 60,000 distinct CDR3 sequences, approximately 6.1% of them appearing once. Sequenced material: PBMCs, either bulk or a sorted T-cell subset (CD4+, CD8+, memory, or dextramer-sorted; not recorded which), taken on the day of the yellow fever booster vaccination. The receptors shown here come from a man between 18 and 29 years old who received the YFV17D yellow fever vaccine.

Ten or more counts support this clonotype. CDR3 nucleotides: TGTGCCATCAGTACCTTGTTAGGGGCGAACTCCTACAATGAGCAGTTCTTC. Translating it yields CAISTLLGANSYNEQFF. The chain uses TRBV10-3 and TRBJ2-1; the D gene is possibly TRBD1 (5 bases). The CDR3 totals 17 residues. The ends were cut back, 5 bases at V and 0 bases at J, with 17 bases in the middle. Germline values: CDR1 ENHRY, CDR2 SYGVKD.

This clonotype was seen at least ten times. The chain uses TRBV29-1 and TRBJ1-2; 12 bases are a match to TRBD1. V lost 6 bases to trimming and J lost 7 bases; unmatched junction nucleotides: 3. The germline V gene has CDR1 SQVTM and CDR2 ANQGSEA. This CDR3 is 12 amino acids long. The CDR3 sequence: CSVGQGAPGYTF. The CDR3 bases are TGCAGCGTGGGACAGGGGGCCCCTGGCTACACCTTC.

The gene calls are TRBV24-1 and TRBJ2-3; TRBD2 matches 8 bases. Germline lookup yields CDR1 KGHDR and CDR2 SFDVKD. The CDR3 totals 15 residues. The ends lost 9 bases at V and 2 bases at J; junction bases unmatched: 9. CDR3 loop: CATLGRAGATDTQYF. CDR3 coding DNA: TGTGCCACCCTTGGGAGAGCGGGGGCCACAGATACGCAGTATTTT.

The chain has TRBV6-2 or TRBV6-3 and TRBJ1-4; D remains ambiguous. Germline CDR1 reads MNHEY; CDR2 reads SVGEGT. V was trimmed by 8 bases and J by 7 bases, leaving 8 bases between them. This CDR3 spans 11 amino acids. The CDR3 DNA reads TGTGCCAGCGGACCTATTGAAAAACTGTTTTTT. This gives the protein CASGPIEKLFF.

This clonotype was seen many times. This chain joins TRBV7-2 and TRBJ1-5; 8 bases agree with TRBD1. V lost 3 bases and J lost 4; bases outside the gene matches: 5. CDR1 and CDR2 (germline): SGHTA, FQGNSA. The CDR3 loop spans 15 amino acids. The CDR3 sequence is CASSFADRVNQPQHF. The CDR3 coding sequence is TGTGCCAGCAGCTTTGCGGACAGGGTGAATCAGCCCCAGCATTTT.

The gene calls are TRBV4-3 and TRBJ1-2, with TRBD1 as a possible D gene (5 bases). Trimming removed 3 bases at V and 7 bases at J, with 15 bases between. This CDR3 has 14 amino acids. CDR1 LGHNA and CDR2 YSLEER come from the germline V gene. CDR3 coding DNA: TGCGCCAGCAGCCACACGTCGGGGGTTTCTGGCTACACCTTC. It encodes CASSHTSGVSGYTF.

This clonotype was counted only a few times. The chain couples TRBV12-5 to TRBJ1-5; 9 nucleotides align to TRBD1. Germline V lookup: CDR1 LGHNT, CDR2 FRNRAP. The CDR3 consists of 14 residues. J lost 6 bases, V lost 5 bases, and 5 bases had no gene match. In DNA form, the CDR3 reads TGTGCTAGTGGTCCCGGGACAGGGAGTCAGCCCCAGCATTTT. Protein: CASGPGTGSQPQHF.

This clonotype has at least ten counts. This chain uses TRBV6-2 or TRBV6-3 with TRBJ2-1, with D possibly being TRBD1 (5 bases). Germline loops: CDR1 MNHEY, CDR2 SVGEGT. There are 13 residues in the CDR3. V was pared by 7 bases and J by 6 bases, with 13 bases between. In DNA, the CDR3 is TGTGCCAGCACCTCCAGGGTGCCCAATGAGCAGTTCTTC. Translation: CASTSRVPNEQFF.

V gene TRBV4-1 combines with J gene TRBJ2-6, with D possibly being TRBD2 (5 bases). Trimming cost V 3 bases and J 1 base, with 7 bases left between them. This CDR3 has 15 residues. Germline V CDR1 and CDR2: MGHRA, YSYEKL. This CDR3 reads CASSHEGSGANVLTF. CDR3 DNA sequence: TGCGCCAGCAGCCACGAGGGTTCTGGGGCCAACGTCCTGACTTTC.

There are a few counts of this clonotype. The V call is TRBV5-1, the J call TRBJ2-7, with D maybe TRBD2 (5 bases). CDR1 and CDR2 (germline): SGHRS, YFSETQ. The V end lost 0 bases, the J end lost 0 bases, and 16 bases lay between the germline ends. The length of the CDR3 is 17 residues. The CDR3 spells CASSLAVPAAGSYEQYF. The DNA of the CDR3 is TGCGCCAGCAGCTTGGCCGTACCCGCCGCGGGCTCCTACGAGCAGTACTTC. The full variable domain, completed using reference TRBV5-1 and TRBJ2-7, is KAGVTQTPRYLIKTRGQQVTLSCSPISGHRSVSWYQQTPGQGLQFLFEYFSETQRNKGNFPGRFSGRQFSNSRSEMNVSTLELGDSALYLCASSLAVPAAGSYEQYFGPGTRLTVT.

The V gene is TRBV5-4, the J gene TRBJ1-3, with 7 bases matching TRBD1. The CDR3 totals 15 residues. J lost 2 bases, V lost 4 bases, and 6 bases had no gene match. CDR1 is SGHNT, CDR2 YYREEE, per germline (reference sequence). CDR3 residues: CASSPGQGAGNTIYF. CDR3 coding DNA: TGTGCCAGCAGCCCGGGTCAGGGGGCTGGAAACACCATATATTTT.

V gene TRBV7-2 combines with J gene TRBJ2-3; the match to TRBD2 covers 7 bases. The CDR3 totals 15 residues. Trimming cost V 5 bases and J 1 base; bases outside gene matches: 6. Germline V gene data show CDR1 as SGHTA and CDR2 as FQGNSA. The CDR3 nucleotides are TGTGCCAGCAGCCCCCGACTAGCTGGCACAGATACGCAGTATTTT. Translation: CASSPRLAGTDTQYF.

In its sample, this clonotype ranks as medium-sized. The chain is built from TRBV6-5 and TRBJ1-2; 12 bases fit TRBD1. Germline V gives CDR1 MNHEY, CDR2 SVGAGI. The CDR3 length is 16 residues. The V and J ends lost 2 bases and 8 bases, in that order; junction bases with no gene match: 9. As DNA, the CDR3 is TGTGCCAGCAGTTACGAGTGGGACAGGGGGCTGGGCGGCTACACCTTC. Encoded protein: CASSYEWDRGLGGYTF.

This CDR3 reads CASTRRTGATSGYGYTF. CDR3 in DNA: TGTGCCAGTACCAGGAGGACAGGGGCTACCTCAGGGTATGGCTACACCTTC. The chain recombines TRBV19 with TRBJ1-2, with 9 bases fitting TRBD1. The germline V gene encodes CDR1 LNHDA and CDR2 SQIVND (reference sequence). The CDR3 is made up of 17 amino acids. The J segment lost 5 bases and the V segment lost 7 bases, leaving 17 bases of the junction unmatched. Looking up the rest from reference TRBV19 and TRBJ1-2 gives the full variable domain: DGGITQSPKYLFRKEGQNVTLSCEQNLNHDAMYWYRQDPGQGLRLIYYSQIVNDFQKGDIAEGYSVSREKKESFPLTVTSAQKNPTAFYLCASTRRTGATSGYGYTFGSGTRLTVV.

This clonotype was seen at least ten times. V is TRBV7-9 and J is TRBJ2-6, with a tentative D call TRBD1 (6 bases). The V and J ends lost 5 bases and 0 bases respectively, with 11 bases between them. There are 16 residues in the CDR3. CDR1 and CDR2 from the germline V gene are SEHNR and FQNEAQ (reference sequence). The DNA of the CDR3 is TGTGCCAGCAGCCAATTCAGGGGCTCTGGGGCCAACGTCCTGACTTTC. Its translation: CASSQFRGSGANVLTF.

V usage is TRBV7-8 and J usage is TRBJ2-7, with 9 bases aligning to TRBD2. The CDR3 totals 15 residues. Germline V gives CDR1 SGHVS, CDR2 FQNEAQ. Trimming removed 4 bases from V and 3 bases from J; junction bases left unmatched: 7. CDR3: CASSYSAGGLYEQYV. DNA of the CDR3: TGTGCCAGCAGCTACTCAGCGGGGGGTCTCTACGAGCAGTACGTC.

This clonotype appeared many times. The chain is built from TRBV12-3 or TRBV12-4 and TRBJ2-2; 11 bases align to TRBD2. Unmatched junction bases numbered 9, after V lost 5 bases and J lost 7 bases. The CDR3 spans 16 residues. The CDR3 sequence is CASSPIAGGPVGELFF. The CDR3 coding sequence is TGTGCCAGCAGTCCGATAGCGGGGGGGCCGGTCGGGGAGCTGTTTTTT.